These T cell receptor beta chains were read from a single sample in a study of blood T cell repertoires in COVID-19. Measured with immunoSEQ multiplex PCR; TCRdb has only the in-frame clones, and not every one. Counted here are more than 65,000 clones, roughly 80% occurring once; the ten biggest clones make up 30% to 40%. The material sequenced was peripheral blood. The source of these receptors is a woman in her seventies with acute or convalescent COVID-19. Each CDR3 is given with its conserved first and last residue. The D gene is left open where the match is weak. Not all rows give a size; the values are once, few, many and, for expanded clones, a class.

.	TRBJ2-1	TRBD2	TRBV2	CASTQTSGSYNEQFF	TGTGCCAGCACTCAAACTAGCGGCTCCTACAATGAGCAGTTCTTC
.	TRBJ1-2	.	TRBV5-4	CASSSPGQLNYGYTF	TGTGCCAGCAGCTCGCCCGGACAGCTTAACTATGGCTACACCTTC
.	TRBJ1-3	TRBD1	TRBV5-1	CASSPPTGDGNTIYF	TGCGCCAGCAGCCCACCCACAGGGGATGGAAACACCATATATTTT
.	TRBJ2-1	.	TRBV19	CASSILARNNEQFF	TGTGCCAGTAGTATACTAGCGCGTAACAATGAGCAGTTCTTC
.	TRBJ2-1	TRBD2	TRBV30	CACTPGLAGGTYNEQFF	TGTGCCTGCACCCCGGGACTAGCGGGAGGCACCTACAATGAGCAGTTCTTC
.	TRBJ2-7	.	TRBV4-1	CASSRQPGGGEQYF	TGCGCCAGCAGCCGCCAGCCAGGGGGAGGTGAGCAGTACTTC
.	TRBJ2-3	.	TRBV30	CAWSQAVNLVDTQYF	TGTGCCTGGAGTCAAGCGGTAAACTTGGTGGATACGCAGTATTTT
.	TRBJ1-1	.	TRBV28	CASSLRRALGTEAFF	TGTGCCAGCAGTTTAAGGAGGGCCTTAGGCACTGAAGCTTTCTTT
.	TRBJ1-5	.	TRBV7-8	CASSLSLGNQPQHF	TGTGCCAGCAGCTTATCCCTCGGGAATCAGCCCCAGCATTTT
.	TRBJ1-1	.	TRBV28	CASRTPERYTEAFF	TGTGCCAGTAGAACTCCGGAGAGGTACACTGAAGCTTTCTTT
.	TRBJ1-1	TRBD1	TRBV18	CASSPSPGTGGVGEAFF	TGTGCCAGCTCCCCAAGTCCCGGGACAGGGGGGGTAGGTGAAGCTTTCTTT
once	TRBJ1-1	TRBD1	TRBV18	CASSQGTGTEAFF	TGTGCCAGCTCCCAAGGGACAGGCACTGAAGCTTTCTTT
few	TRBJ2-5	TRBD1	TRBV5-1	CASSGDRLETQYF	TGCGCCAGCAGCGGGGACAGGTTAGAGACCCAGTACTTC
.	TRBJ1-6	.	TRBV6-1	CASSETTGVGSPLHF	TGTGCCAGCAGTGAAACGACAGGAGTTGGTTCACCCCTCCACTTT
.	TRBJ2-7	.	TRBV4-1	CASRVRVGGPYEQYF	TGCGCCAGCAGGGTAAGGGTGGGGGGGCCCTACGAGCAGTACTTC
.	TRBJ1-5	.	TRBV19	CASNLSEPQHF	TGTGCCAGTAATCTGTCGGAGCCCCAGCATTTT
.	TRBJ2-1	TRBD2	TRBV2	CASSEGLESNEQFF	TGTGCCAGCAGTGAGGGACTAGAAAGCAATGAGCAGTTCTTC
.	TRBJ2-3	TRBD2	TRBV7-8	CASRFSGLAVTDTQYF	TGTGCCAGCAGATTTTCCGGACTAGCAGTCACAGATACGCAGTATTTT
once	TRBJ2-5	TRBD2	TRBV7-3	CASSLHGGQETQYF	TGTGCCAGCAGCTTACACGGGGGGCAAGAGACCCAGTACTTC
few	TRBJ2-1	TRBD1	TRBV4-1	CASSQVGQGRTQFF	TGCGCCAGCAGCCAAGTGGGACAGGGGAGGACCCAGTTCTTC
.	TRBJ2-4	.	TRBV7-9	CASSPYNEVAKNIQYF	TGTGCCAGCAGCCCGTACAACGAAGTAGCCAAAAACATTCAGTACTTC
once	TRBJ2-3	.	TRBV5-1	CASSLELHSTDTQYF	TGCGCCAGCAGCTTGGAACTTCATAGCACAGATACGCAGTATTTT
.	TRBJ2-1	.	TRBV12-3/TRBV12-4	CASSPYVSEQFF	TGTGCCAGCAGCCCCTATGTTTCCGAGCAGTTCTTC
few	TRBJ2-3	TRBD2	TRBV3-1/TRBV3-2	CASRLTSGSTDTQYF	TGTGCCAGCAGGCTTACTAGCGGTAGCACAGATACGCAGTATTTT